This T cell receptor (beta chain) was retrieved from a study of T cells in Graves' hyperthyroidism and ophthalmopathy (dated by TCRdb to between 2018 and 2021). Notes on the research overall: Peripheral blood samples were taken at initial diagnosis, before any treatment was given. Whether ophthalmopathy could be predicted prospectively was tested in an independent validation cohort made up of about 18 hyperthyroidism patients plus 17 patients who later progressed to ophthalmopathy. Once sampling was done, hyperthyroidism patients were given methimazole at a starting dose of 30 mg daily, whereas ophthalmopathy patients were given high-dose intravenous methylprednisolone. In addition, the study compared T-cell repertoires in thyroid tissue and in blood from five or six Graves' hyperthyroidism patients. The 75 to 100 discovery patients were divided at random into training and test sets in a 7:3 ratio. To identify TCR V-J signatures that set the groups apart, the researchers used a discovery cohort of about a hundred patients, made up of around 42 with Graves' ophthalmopathy and 55 to 65 with stable Graves' hyperthyroidism. The paper describes TCR Vbeta CDR3 sequencing of around 140 peripheral blood samples, made up of 43 ophthalmopathy patients, 70 to 80 hyperthyroidism patients and 17 progressor patients.

For CDR1 and CDR2, the germline V gene lists SGHTA and FQGNSA. The CDR3 holds 17 amino acids from the cysteine to the phenylalanine. Only the CDR3 DNA stays, 51 bases, in frame from base 1. V is clipped by 4 bases and J by 0 bases, and the sequence between their germline boundaries is 16 bases long. Ophthalmopathy patients had moderately to severely active disease, Clinical Activity Score of at least 3, NOSPECS grade of at least 4, and duration under 3 months. Patients with uncontrolled infections, other autoimmune diseases, pregnancy or lactation were excluded. Diagnoses were based on clinical symptoms, serum thyroxine and TRAb, thyroid ultrasound and orbital computed tomography. PBMCs were isolated from more than 9 ml of fresh peripheral blood by Ficoll-Paque density gradient centrifugation. Total RNA was extracted with Trizol reagent, and quality was checked on an Agilent 2100 Bioanalyzer. Amplification of TCR beta CDR3 regions was carried out from RNA transcripts. The TCR CDR3 was subjected to a first round of RT-PCR using the HTBI primer set and the Qiagen OneStep RT-PCR kit. A second multiplex PCR round built the libraries, followed by size selection and purification. Paired-end sequencing of the libraries was performed with 100 bp reads on an Illumina HiSeq2000. Per the original workflow: SOAPnuke was used to process the raw data, removing reads that contained adapters or uncalled bases, had a mean Phred below 15, or lacked an exact match to the constant primer or identifier. COPE v1.2.5 was used to merge the high-quality paired reads, and each unique nucleotide sequence was defined as a clonotype. MiTCR v1.1 was used to align clonotypes to the IMGT TRBV, TRBD and TRBJ reference segments. The analysis included only V-J combinations with a frequency above 0.0001, which together covered around 99% of the repertoires. The TCS score was defined as the ratio of F50 (clonal expansion) to E x V (chaos), calculated using BLOSUM62-based TCRdist between CDR3 peptides within each V-J. Welch's t-statistics and random forest reduced roughly 500 V-J features to roughly 13, which were used in a naive Bayes classifier (R e1071). TCRdb reworked the public reads: Q25 trimming with fastp, MiXCR clone assembly, productive beta chains retained. Under each unique CDR3 protein, matching rows form one entry showing the most common genes and DNA. The V and J calls and clone size come from TCRdb's table, not from the authors' own analysis. This sample has hundreds of thousands of distinct CDR3 sequences in its table, and roughly 20% of those were observed once. The ten most abundant clones make up around a third of the sample.

Study-wide findings and limitations: A model built on a 13 V-J signature distinguished ophthalmopathy from stable hyperthyroidism, reaching 85% to 90% sensitivity and around 81% specificity in cross-validation and 80%/75% in testing. Sample size was not statistically predetermined, and blinding of investigators to group allocation was not performed. Blood samples also contained most of the expanded thyroid clonotypes (frequency above 0.001), which suggests that blood repertoires may reflect thyroid immune responses. During validation, the model predicted progression to ophthalmopathy a median of roughly 7.1 months ahead of onset, with around 71% sensitivity and almost 75% specificity.

For this clonotype: The target of this receptor is not known. No much larger clone exists at a distance of one base, and base qualities are not known.

The sample comprised blood. The TCR originated in a man aged 25 to 40 with Graves' ophthalmopathy. This receptor chain uses TRBV7-2 and TRBJ2-1, with the D call perhaps TRBD1 or TRBD2, as 5 bases match in each case. CDR3 loop: CASSSSGAGRSYNEQFF. The sequenced DNA is TGTGCCAGCAGCTCCAGTGGGGCGGGCCGCTCCTACAATGAGCAGTTCTTC.